These T cell receptor beta chains were read from a single sample in a study of OX40 agonist ivuxolimab in advanced cancers. Using immunoSEQ multiplex PCR, the repertoire was profiled, and TCRdb retains in-frame clones only, with some absent. The sample carries 75,000 to 90,000 clones, just under 90% recorded once. The starting material was CD4+ or CD8+ T cells sorted from blood, obtained in a trial of the OX40 agonist ivuxolimab. These receptors all stem from an adult with an advanced solid tumor such as melanoma, head and neck, liver or kidney cancer. Each CDR3 is given with its conserved first and last residue. The D gene is left open where the match is weak. Clone size appears in some rows only: once, few, many, or a class for an expanded clone.

clone_size: .
j_call: TRBJ2-7
v_call: TRBV10-3
cdr3_length: 13
d_call: .
cdr3_aa: CAIRTGRSYEQYF
cdr3_nt: TGTGCCATCAGGACGGGACGGAGCTACGAGCAGTACTTC

clone_size: .
j_call: TRBJ1-2
v_call: TRBV19
cdr3_length: 12
d_call: .
cdr3_aa: CASSIRGIGYTF
cdr3_nt: TGTGCCAGTAGTATAAGAGGTATTGGCTACACCTTC

clone_size: once
j_call: TRBJ1-1
v_call: TRBV6-5
cdr3_length: 11
d_call: .
cdr3_aa: CASSSRTEAFF
cdr3_nt: TGTGCCAGCAGTTCCCGGACAGAAGCTTTCTTT

clone_size: .
j_call: TRBJ2-5
v_call: TRBV11-3
cdr3_length: 13
d_call: .
cdr3_aa: CASSFRGYETQYF
cdr3_nt: TGTGCCAGCAGCTTCAGGGGCTACGAGACCCAGTACTTC

clone_size: .
j_call: TRBJ2-5
v_call: TRBV6-6
cdr3_length: 13
d_call: .
cdr3_aa: CASSYRAQETQYF
cdr3_nt: TGTGCCAGCAGTTACAGGGCTCAAGAGACCCAGTACTTC

clone_size: .
j_call: TRBJ2-7
v_call: TRBV6-1
cdr3_length: 14
d_call: TRBD2
cdr3_aa: CASSERGLAAEQYF
cdr3_nt: TGTGCCAGCAGTGAACGGGGACTAGCGGCCGAGCAGTACTTC

clone_size: .
j_call: TRBJ1-1
v_call: TRBV11-2
cdr3_length: 14
d_call: .
cdr3_aa: CASSAGPIGTEAFF
cdr3_nt: TGTGCCAGCAGTGCCGGACCGATCGGCACTGAAGCTTTCTTT

clone_size: .
j_call: TRBJ1-5
v_call: TRBV19
cdr3_length: 15
d_call: .
cdr3_aa: CASSIDTRGGQPQHF
cdr3_nt: TGTGCCAGTAGTATAGATACGAGGGGTGGTCAGCCCCAGCATTTT

clone_size: .
j_call: TRBJ2-2
v_call: TRBV6-5
cdr3_length: 14
d_call: .
cdr3_aa: CASRPTSVAGELFF
cdr3_nt: TGTGCCAGCCGCCCGACTAGTGTCGCCGGGGAGCTGTTTTTT

clone_size: .
j_call: TRBJ1-6
v_call: TRBV16
cdr3_length: 18
d_call: TRBD1
cdr3_aa: CASSPRPGGGPGDSPLHF
cdr3_nt: TGTGCCAGCAGCCCTCGGCCAGGGGGGGGCCCAGGGGATTCACCCCTCCACTTT

clone_size: .
j_call: TRBJ2-1
v_call: TRBV7-8
cdr3_length: 12
d_call: .
cdr3_aa: CASSLTGNEQFF
cdr3_nt: TGTGCCAGCAGCTTAACGGGGAATGAGCAGTTCTTC

clone_size: .
j_call: TRBJ2-5
v_call: TRBV5-5
cdr3_length: 15
d_call: .
cdr3_aa: CASSLDAGQGETQYF
cdr3_nt: TGTGCCAGCAGCTTGGATGCCGGTCAGGGAGAGACCCAGTACTTC

clone_size: .
j_call: TRBJ2-1
v_call: TRBV19
cdr3_length: 15
d_call: TRBD1
cdr3_aa: CAVSSGTAGTIGQFF
cdr3_nt: TGTGCTGTCTCTTCCGGGACAGCCGGCACGATTGGGCAGTTCTTC

clone_size: .
j_call: TRBJ2-3
v_call: TRBV5-4
cdr3_length: 14
d_call: .
cdr3_aa: CASSRTASTDTQYF
cdr3_nt: TGTGCCAGCAGTAGGACAGCTAGCACAGATACGCAGTATTTT

clone_size: .
j_call: TRBJ1-1
v_call: TRBV6-5
cdr3_length: 13
d_call: .
cdr3_aa: CASSYRVRAEAFF
cdr3_nt: TGTGCCAGCAGTTATAGGGTCAGGGCTGAAGCTTTCTTT

clone_size: .
j_call: TRBJ1-1
v_call: TRBV10-3
cdr3_length: 14
d_call: .
cdr3_aa: CAVRQASGDTEAFF
cdr3_nt: TGTGCCGTCCGACAGGCTAGTGGGGACACTGAAGCTTTCTTT

clone_size: once
j_call: TRBJ1-5
v_call: TRBV2
cdr3_length: 14
d_call: .
cdr3_aa: CASSEGVGNQPQHF
cdr3_nt: TGTGCCAGCAGTGAAGGTGTGGGAAATCAGCCCCAGCATTTT

clone_size: .
j_call: TRBJ1-3
v_call: TRBV9
cdr3_length: 13
d_call: .
cdr3_aa: CASSDPSGNTIYF
cdr3_nt: TGTGCCAGCAGCGACCCCTCTGGAAACACCATATATTTT

clone_size: few
j_call: TRBJ2-2
v_call: TRBV2
cdr3_length: 13
d_call: TRBD2
cdr3_aa: CASSSGRAGELFF
cdr3_nt: TGTGCCAGCAGTAGCGGGAGGGCCGGGGAGCTGTTTTTT

clone_size: .
j_call: TRBJ2-3
v_call: TRBV2
cdr3_length: 15
d_call: .
cdr3_aa: CASSGQRLEADTQYF
cdr3_nt: TGTGCCAGCAGTGGCCAACGCCTAGAGGCAGATACGCAGTATTTT

clone_size: .
j_call: TRBJ2-3
v_call: TRBV11-2
cdr3_length: 15
d_call: TRBD2
cdr3_aa: CASSPRVAGGDTQYF
cdr3_nt: TGTGCCAGCAGCCCCCGTGTAGCGGGGGGGGATACGCAGTATTTT

clone_size: .
j_call: TRBJ1-1
v_call: TRBV2
cdr3_length: 12
d_call: .
cdr3_aa: CASKESFAEAFF
cdr3_nt: TGTGCCAGCAAAGAAAGCTTCGCTGAAGCTTTCTTT

clone_size: .
j_call: TRBJ1-4
v_call: TRBV19
cdr3_length: 13
d_call: .
cdr3_aa: CASSEGTTGKLFF
cdr3_nt: TGTGCCAGTTCCGAGGGGACCACGGGAAAACTGTTTTTT

clone_size: .
j_call: TRBJ2-3
v_call: TRBV5-1
cdr3_length: 16
d_call: .
cdr3_aa: CASSPSGGGLGDTQYF
cdr3_nt: TGCGCCAGCAGCCCCTCGGGCGGGGGCCTGGGGGATACGCAGTATTTT

clone_size: .
j_call: TRBJ2-5
v_call: TRBV5-1
cdr3_length: 14
d_call: .
cdr3_aa: CASSLRSGVETQYF
cdr3_nt: TGCGCCAGCAGCCTGAGATCCGGGGTTGAGACCCAGTACTTC

clone_size: .
j_call: TRBJ2-7
v_call: TRBV4-1
cdr3_length: 16
d_call: .
cdr3_aa: CASSQEGVSFAYEQYF
cdr3_nt: TGCGCCAGCAGCCAAGAGGGCGTATCTTTTGCCTACGAGCAGTACTTC

clone_size: .
j_call: TRBJ1-2
v_call: TRBV14
cdr3_length: 13
d_call: .
cdr3_aa: CASSFTANYGYTF
cdr3_nt: TGTGCCAGCAGCTTCACAGCTAACTATGGCTACACCTTC

clone_size: .
j_call: TRBJ2-1
v_call: TRBV6-4
cdr3_length: 16
d_call: TRBD2
cdr3_aa: CASSDSTRGGYNEQFF
cdr3_nt: TGTGCCAGCAGTGACTCTACGAGGGGAGGGTACAATGAGCAGTTCTTC

clone_size: .
j_call: TRBJ2-5
v_call: TRBV11-3
cdr3_length: 12
d_call: .
cdr3_aa: CASSLQTGTQYF
cdr3_nt: TGTGCCAGCAGCTTACAGACAGGGACCCAGTACTTC

clone_size: once
j_call: TRBJ1-1
v_call: TRBV6-1
cdr3_length: 13
d_call: .
cdr3_aa: CASSGTMNTEAFF
cdr3_nt: TGTGCCAGCAGTGGGACAATGAACACTGAAGCTTTCTTT

clone_size: once
j_call: TRBJ2-5
v_call: TRBV2
cdr3_length: 13
d_call: .
cdr3_aa: CASSYSREETQYF
cdr3_nt: TGTGCCAGCAGTTATTCCAGGGAAGAGACCCAGTACTTC